The source of this T cell receptor (beta chain) is a study of spatial heterogeneity in lung cancer. The sample's time point: sample taken at primary tumor resection. The CDR3 consists of 15 residues. Trimming stripped 2 bases from V and 6 bases from J, with 11 bases between. Germline V CDR1 and CDR2: SGHTA, FQGNSA. Using its own MiXCR run on the 5' RACE reads, TCRdb lists one record per CDR3 protein. The profile covers thousands of distinct CDR3 sequences, with about 7.7% appearing a single time and 25% to 30% taken by the ten largest. Within the sample, this clonotype is medium-sized. The antigen is undetermined. Since it is a stray read in a library aimed at alpha chains, this beta chain has a size that is not meaningful. Study-level results: The study found that ubiquitous and regional expanded TCR counts tracked ubiquitous and regional nonsynonymous mutations, respectively. Higher tumor mutation counts went along with higher counts of expanded intratumoral alpha and beta TCRs.

V is TRBV7-2 and J is TRBJ1-6; D is possibly TRBD1 (6 bases). Source: lung tumor tissue, taken at surgery. The clonotype comes from a female donor with early-stage non-small cell lung cancer. The CDR3 loop is CASSLSRTANSPLHF. The CDR3 region has the DNA TGTGCCAGCAGCTTATCCCGGACAGCTAATTCACCCCTCCACTTT. The full variable domain, its missing parts supplied by reference TRBV7-2 and TRBJ1-6, is GAGVSQSPSNKVTEKGKDVELRCDPISGHTALYWYRQSLGQGLEFLIYFQGNSAPDKSGLPSDRFSAERTGGSVSTLTIQRTQQEDSAVYLCASSLSRTANSPLHFGNGTRLTVT.